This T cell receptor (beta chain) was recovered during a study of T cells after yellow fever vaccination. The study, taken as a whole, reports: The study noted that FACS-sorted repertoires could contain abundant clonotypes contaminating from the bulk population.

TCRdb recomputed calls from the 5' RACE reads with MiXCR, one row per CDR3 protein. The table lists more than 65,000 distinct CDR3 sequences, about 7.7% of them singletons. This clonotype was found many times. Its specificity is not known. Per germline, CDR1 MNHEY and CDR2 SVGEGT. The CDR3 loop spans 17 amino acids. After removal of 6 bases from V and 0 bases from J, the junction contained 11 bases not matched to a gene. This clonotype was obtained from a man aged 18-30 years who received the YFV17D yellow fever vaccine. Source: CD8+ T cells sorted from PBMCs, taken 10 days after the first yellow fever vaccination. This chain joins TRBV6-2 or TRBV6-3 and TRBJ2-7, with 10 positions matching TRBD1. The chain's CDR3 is CASSPPGQGFSSYEQYF. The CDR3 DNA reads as TGTGCCAGCAGCCCCCCGGGACAGGGGTTTTCCTCCTACGAGCAGTACTTC.